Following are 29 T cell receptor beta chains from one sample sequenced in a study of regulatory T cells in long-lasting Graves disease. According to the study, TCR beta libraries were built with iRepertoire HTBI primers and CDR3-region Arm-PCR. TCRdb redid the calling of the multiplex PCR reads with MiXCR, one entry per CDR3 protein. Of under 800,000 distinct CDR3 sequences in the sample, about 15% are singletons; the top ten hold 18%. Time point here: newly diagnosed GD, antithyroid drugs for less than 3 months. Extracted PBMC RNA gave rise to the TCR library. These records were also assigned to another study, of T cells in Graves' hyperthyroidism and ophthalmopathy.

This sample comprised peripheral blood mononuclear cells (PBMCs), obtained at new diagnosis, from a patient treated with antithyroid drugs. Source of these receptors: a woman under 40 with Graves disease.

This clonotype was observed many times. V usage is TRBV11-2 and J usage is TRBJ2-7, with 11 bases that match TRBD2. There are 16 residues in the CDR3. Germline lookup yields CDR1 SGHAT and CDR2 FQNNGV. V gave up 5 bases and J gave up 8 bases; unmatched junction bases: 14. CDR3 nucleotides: TGTGCCAGCAGCCCCGGGACTAGCGGAGCCGTTTTAAAGCAGTACTTC. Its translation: CASSPGTSGAVLKQYF.

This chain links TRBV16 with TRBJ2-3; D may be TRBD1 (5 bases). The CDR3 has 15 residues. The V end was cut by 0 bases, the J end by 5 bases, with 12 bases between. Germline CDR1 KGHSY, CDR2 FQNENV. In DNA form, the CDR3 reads TGTGCCAGCAGCCAATCATGGGGCTCCGGAGATACGCAGTATTTT. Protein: CASSQSWGSGDTQYF. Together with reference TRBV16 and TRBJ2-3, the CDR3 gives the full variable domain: GEEVAQTPKHLVRGEGQKAKLYCAPIKGHSYVFWYQQVLKNEFKFLISFQNENVFDETGMPKERFSAKCLPNSPCSLEIQATKLEDSAVYFCASSQSWGSGDTQYFGPGTRLTVL.

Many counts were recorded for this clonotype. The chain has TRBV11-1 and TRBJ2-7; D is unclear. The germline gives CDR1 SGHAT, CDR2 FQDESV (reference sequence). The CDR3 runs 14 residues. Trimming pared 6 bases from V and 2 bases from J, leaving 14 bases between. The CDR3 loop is CASSTTLLTYEQYF. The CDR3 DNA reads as TGTGCCAGCAGTACCACCCTTCTGACCTACGAGCAGTACTTC.

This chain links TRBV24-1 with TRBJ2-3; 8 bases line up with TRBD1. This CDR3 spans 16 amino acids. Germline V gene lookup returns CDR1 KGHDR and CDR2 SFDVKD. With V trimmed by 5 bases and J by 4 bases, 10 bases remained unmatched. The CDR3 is CATSGLGQAGADTQYF. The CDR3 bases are TGTGCCACCAGTGGCCTGGGACAGGCTGGCGCAGATACGCAGTATTTT.

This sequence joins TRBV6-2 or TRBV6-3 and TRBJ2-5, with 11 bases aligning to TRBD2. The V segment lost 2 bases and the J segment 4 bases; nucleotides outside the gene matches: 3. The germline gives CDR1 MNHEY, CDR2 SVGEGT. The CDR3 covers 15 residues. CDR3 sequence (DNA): TGTGCCAGCAGTTACGATCTAGCGGGAGGAGAGACCCAGTACTTC. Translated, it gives CASSYDLAGGETQYF.

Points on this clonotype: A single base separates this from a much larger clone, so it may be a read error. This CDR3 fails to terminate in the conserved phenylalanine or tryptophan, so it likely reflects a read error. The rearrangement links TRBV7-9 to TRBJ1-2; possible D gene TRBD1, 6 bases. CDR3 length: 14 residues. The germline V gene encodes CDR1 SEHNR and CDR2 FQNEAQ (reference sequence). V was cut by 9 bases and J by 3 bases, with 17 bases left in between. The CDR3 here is CASGLGGAYYGYTS. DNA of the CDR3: TGTGCCAGTGGCTTAGGGGGGGCCTACTATGGCTACACCTCC.

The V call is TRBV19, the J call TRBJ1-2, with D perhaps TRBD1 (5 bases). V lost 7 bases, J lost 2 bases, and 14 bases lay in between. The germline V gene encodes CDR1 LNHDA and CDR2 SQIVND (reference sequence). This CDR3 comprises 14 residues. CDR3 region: CASTLWAGNYGYTF. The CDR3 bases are TGTGCCAGTACCTTATGGGCAGGGAACTATGGCTACACCTTC. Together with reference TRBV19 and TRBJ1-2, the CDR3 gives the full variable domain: DGGITQSPKYLFRKEGQNVTLSCEQNLNHDAMYWYRQDPGQGLRLIYYSQIVNDFQKGDIAEGYSVSREKKESFPLTVTSAQKNPTAFYLCASTLWAGNYGYTFGSGTRLTVV.

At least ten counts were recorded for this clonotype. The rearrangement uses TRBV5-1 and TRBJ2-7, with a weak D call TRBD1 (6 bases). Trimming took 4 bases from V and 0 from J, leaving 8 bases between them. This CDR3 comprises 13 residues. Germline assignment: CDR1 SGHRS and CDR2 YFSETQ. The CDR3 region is CASSRDNSYEQYF. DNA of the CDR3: TGCGCCAGCAGCCGGGACAACTCCTACGAGCAGTACTTC. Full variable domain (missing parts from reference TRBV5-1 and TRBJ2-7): KAGVTQTPRYLIKTRGQQVTLSCSPISGHRSVSWYQQTPGQGLQFLFEYFSETQRNKGNFPGRFSGRQFSNSRSEMNVSTLELGDSALYLCASSRDNSYEQYFGPGTRLTVT.

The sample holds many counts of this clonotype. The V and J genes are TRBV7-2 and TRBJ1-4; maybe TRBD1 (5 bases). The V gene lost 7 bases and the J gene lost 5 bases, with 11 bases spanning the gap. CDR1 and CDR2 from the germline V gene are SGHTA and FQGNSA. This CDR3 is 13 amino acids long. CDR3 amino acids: CASTPDRNEKLFF. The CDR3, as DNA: TGTGCCAGCACCCCCGACAGAAATGAAAAACTGTTTTTT. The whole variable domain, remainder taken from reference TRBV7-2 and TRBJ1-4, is GAGVSQSPSNKVTEKGKDVELRCDPISGHTALYWYRQSLGQGLEFLIYFQGNSAPDKSGLPSDRFSAERTGGSVSTLTIQRTQQEDSAVYLCASTPDRNEKLFFGSGTQLSVL.

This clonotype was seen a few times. The chain's CDR3 is CASSPRGLHTDTQYF. CDR3 in DNA: TGTGCCAGCAGCCCTCGGGGACTACACACAGATACGCAGTATTTT. The V gene is TRBV6-4, the J gene TRBJ2-3; 7 bases agree with TRBD2. V shed 6 bases and J 2 bases; nucleotides not matched to a gene: 8. The CDR3 totals 15 residues. CDR1 and CDR2 (germline): MRHNA, SNTAGT.

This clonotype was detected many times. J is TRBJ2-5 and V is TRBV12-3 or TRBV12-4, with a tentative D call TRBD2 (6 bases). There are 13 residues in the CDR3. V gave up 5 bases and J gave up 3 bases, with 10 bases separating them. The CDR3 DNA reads TGTGCCAGCAGTATTGCGGGGAAAGAGACCCAGTACTTC. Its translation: CASSIAGKETQYF.

The CDR3 coding sequence is TGTGCCAGCAGCCGCACACGGGTTTGGGGGAAGGGAGACACCGGGGAGCTGTTTTTT. Protein product: CASSRTRVWGKGDTGELFF. This chain connects TRBV11-3 to TRBJ2-2, with D possibly called TRBD1 or TRBD2 (5 bases each). CDR1 is SGHNT, CDR2 YENEEA, per germline. The CDR3 sequence is 19 residues long. Between the trimmed V and J ends, which lost 5 bases and 3 bases, there was a span of 25 bases.

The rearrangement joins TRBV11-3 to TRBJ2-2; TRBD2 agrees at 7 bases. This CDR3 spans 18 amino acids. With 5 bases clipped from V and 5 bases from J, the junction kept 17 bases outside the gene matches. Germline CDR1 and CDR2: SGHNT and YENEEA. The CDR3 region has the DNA TGTGCCAGCAGCCAAGAAGGAGGACTAGGCCTTCGGACCGGGGAGCTGTTTTTT. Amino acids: CASSQEGGLGLRTGELFF.

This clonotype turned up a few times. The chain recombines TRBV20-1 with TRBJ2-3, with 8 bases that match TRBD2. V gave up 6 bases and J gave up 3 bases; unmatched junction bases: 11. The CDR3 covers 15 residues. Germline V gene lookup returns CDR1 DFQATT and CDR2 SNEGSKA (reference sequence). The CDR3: CSADKRREVTDTQYF. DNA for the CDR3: TGCAGTGCAGATAAACGGCGGGAGGTAACAGATACGCAGTATTTT.

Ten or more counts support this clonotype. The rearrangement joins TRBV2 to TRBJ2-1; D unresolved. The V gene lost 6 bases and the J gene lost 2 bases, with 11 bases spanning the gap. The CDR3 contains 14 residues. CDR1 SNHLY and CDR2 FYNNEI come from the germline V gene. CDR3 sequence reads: CASSNTIAYNEQFF. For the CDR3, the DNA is TGTGCCAGCAGCAATACTATAGCCTACAATGAGCAGTTCTTC.

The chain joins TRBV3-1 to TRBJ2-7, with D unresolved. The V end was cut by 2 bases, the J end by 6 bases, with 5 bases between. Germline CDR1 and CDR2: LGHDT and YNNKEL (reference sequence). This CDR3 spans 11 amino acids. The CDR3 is CASSQWAEQYF. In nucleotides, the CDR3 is TGTGCCAGCAGCCAATGGGCCGAGCAGTACTTC.

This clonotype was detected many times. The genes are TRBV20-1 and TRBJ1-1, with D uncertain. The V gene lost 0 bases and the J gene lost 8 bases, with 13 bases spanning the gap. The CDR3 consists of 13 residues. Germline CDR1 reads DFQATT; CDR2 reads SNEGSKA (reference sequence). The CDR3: CSARDGRPVEAFF. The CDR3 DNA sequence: TGCAGTGCTAGAGACGGACGCCCGGTCGAAGCTTTCTTT.

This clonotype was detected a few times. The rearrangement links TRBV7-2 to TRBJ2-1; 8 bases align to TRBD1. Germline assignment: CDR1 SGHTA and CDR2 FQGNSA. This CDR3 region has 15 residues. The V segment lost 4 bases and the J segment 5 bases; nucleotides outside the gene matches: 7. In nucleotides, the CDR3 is TGTGCCAGCAGCTCAGACAGGGGATTAAACAATGAGCAGTTCTTC. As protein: CASSSDRGLNNEQFF.

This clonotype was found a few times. The CDR3 DNA reads TGTGCCAGCAGTGACTCGGGCAGATCCACCGGGGAGCTGTTTTTT. This gives the protein CASSDSGRSTGELFF. This chain links TRBV6-4 with TRBJ2-2, with no clear D. The CDR3 is 15 amino acids. Per the germline V gene, CDR1 is MRHNA and CDR2 is SNTAGT. Deletions cut 0 bases from V and 4 bases from J, with 9 bases between.

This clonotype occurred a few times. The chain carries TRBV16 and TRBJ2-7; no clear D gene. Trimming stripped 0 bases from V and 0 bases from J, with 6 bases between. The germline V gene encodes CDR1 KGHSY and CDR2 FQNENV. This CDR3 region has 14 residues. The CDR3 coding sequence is TGTGCCAGCAGCCAATCTCAGAGCTCCTACGAGCAGTACTTC. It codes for CASSQSQSSYEQYF.

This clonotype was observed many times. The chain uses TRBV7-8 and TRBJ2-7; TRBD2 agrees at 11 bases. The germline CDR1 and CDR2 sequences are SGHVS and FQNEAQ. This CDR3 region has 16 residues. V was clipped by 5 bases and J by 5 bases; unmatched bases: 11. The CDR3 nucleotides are TGTGCCAGCAGCCCTAGCCCCACTAGCGGGAGCCACGAGCAGTACTTC. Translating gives CASSPSPTSGSHEQYF.

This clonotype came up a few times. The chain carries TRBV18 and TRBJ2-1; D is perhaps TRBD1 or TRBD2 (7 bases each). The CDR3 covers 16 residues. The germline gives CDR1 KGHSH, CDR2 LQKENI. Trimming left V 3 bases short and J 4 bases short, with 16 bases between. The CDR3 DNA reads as TGTGCCAGCTCACCCGGGGCAGGGGGACTATACAATGAGCAGTTCTTC. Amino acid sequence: CASSPGAGGLYNEQFF. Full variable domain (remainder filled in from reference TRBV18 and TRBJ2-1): NAGVMQNPRHLVRRRGQEARLRCSPMKGHSHVYWYRQLPEEGLKFMVYLQKENIIDESGMPKERFSAEFPKEGPSILRIQQVVRGDSAAYFCASSPGAGGLYNEQFFGPGTRLTVL.

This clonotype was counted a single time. The DNA for the CDR3 is TGCAGCGTTATCAAAGAGACCCAGTACTTC. It encodes CSVIKETQYF. This chain uses TRBV29-1 with TRBJ2-5, with unresolved D. This CDR3 is 10 amino acids long. Trimming shortened V by 5 bases and J by 3 bases, and 4 bases separated the two germline ends. Germline loops: CDR1 SQVTM, CDR2 ANQGSEA.

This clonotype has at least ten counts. The CDR3 region has the DNA TGTGCCAGCAGTTACCCGGCCTCCAGCTACGAGCAGTACTTC. Its translation: CASSYPASSYEQYF. The rearrangement uses TRBV6-5 and TRBJ2-7; no reliable D call. Germline CDR1 reads MNHEY; CDR2 reads SVGAGI. Trimming shortened V by 2 bases and J by 3 bases, and 11 bases separated the two germline ends. The CDR3 consists of 14 residues.

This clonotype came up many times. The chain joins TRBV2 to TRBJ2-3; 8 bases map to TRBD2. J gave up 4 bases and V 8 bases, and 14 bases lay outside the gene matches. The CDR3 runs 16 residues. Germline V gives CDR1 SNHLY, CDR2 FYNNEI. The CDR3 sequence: CASSEGSGGHSDTQYF. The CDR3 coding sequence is TGTGCCAGCTCGGAGGGGTCGGGAGGGCACTCAGATACGCAGTATTTT. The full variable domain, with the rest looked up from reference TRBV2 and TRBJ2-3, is EPEVTQTPSHQVTQMGQEVILRCVPISNHLYFYWYRQILGQKVEFLVSFYNNEISEKSEIFDDQFSVERPDGSNFTLKIRSTKLEDSAMYFCASSEGSGGHSDTQYFGPGTRLTVL.

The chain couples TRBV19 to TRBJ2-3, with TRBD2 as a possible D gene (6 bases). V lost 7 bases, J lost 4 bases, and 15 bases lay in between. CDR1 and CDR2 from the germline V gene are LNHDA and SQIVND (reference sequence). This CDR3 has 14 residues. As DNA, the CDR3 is TGTGCCAGTAACGACGGGAGACGTTCAGATACGCAGTATTTT. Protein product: CASNDGRRSDTQYF.

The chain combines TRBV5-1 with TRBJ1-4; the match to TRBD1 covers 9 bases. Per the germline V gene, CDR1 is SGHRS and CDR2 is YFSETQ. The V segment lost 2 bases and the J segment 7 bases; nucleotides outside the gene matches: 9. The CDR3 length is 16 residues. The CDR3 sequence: CASSLPGTGNGEKLFF. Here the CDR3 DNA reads TGCGCCAGCAGCTTACCCGGGACAGGGAATGGTGAAAAACTGTTTTTT.

CDR3 residues: CASSDVSLALTYEQYF. The CDR3 coding sequence is TGTGCCAGCAGTGATGTCTCGCTAGCTTTGACCTACGAGCAGTACTTC. The chain employs TRBV6-1 and TRBJ2-7, with D tentatively TRBD2 (5 bases). CDR1 is MNHNS and CDR2 is SASEGT in the germline V gene. Trimming took off 3 bases at V and 2 bases at J, with 17 bases between the two ends. This CDR3 contains 16 residues.

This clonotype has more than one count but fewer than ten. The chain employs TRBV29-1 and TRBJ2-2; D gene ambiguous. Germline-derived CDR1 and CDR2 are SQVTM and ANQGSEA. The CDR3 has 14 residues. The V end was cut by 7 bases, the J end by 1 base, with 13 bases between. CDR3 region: CSAQVDLNTGELFF. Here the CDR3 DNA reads TGCAGCGCCCAAGTGGATTTGAACACCGGGGAGCTGTTTTTT.